This is a list of T cell receptor beta chains from one sample in a study of OX40 agonist ivuxolimab in advanced cancers. Sequencing was performed with immunoSEQ multiplex PCR; in TCRdb, only in-frame clones are kept and a portion is missing. The table records about 100,000 clones, 75% to 90% of them present only once. Sequencing used CD4+ or CD8+ T cells sorted from blood, obtained in a trial of the OX40 agonist ivuxolimab. Receptors originate from an adult with an advanced solid tumor such as melanoma, head and neck, liver or kidney cancer. Both conserved end residues are part of each CDR3. The D gene is left open where the match is weak. Clone size is given for some rows only: seen once, a few or many times, or a class if the clone is expanded.

d_call	clone_size	v_call	cdr3_length	j_call	cdr3_aa	cdr3_nt
.	.	TRBV20-1	11	TRBJ1-4	CSASHGEKLFF	TGCAGTGCTAGTCACGGTGAAAAACTGTTTTTT
.	.	TRBV29-1	10	TRBJ2-3	CSFGTDTQYF	TGCAGCTTCGGAACAGATACGCAGTATTTT
.	.	TRBV23-1	16	TRBJ2-3	CASSQLKEGGPDTQYF	TGCGCCAGCAGTCAACTAAAAGAGGGGGGCCCAGATACGCAGTATTTT
.	.	TRBV29-1	15	TRBJ1-4	CSVEREPTTNEKLFF	TGCAGCGTTGAACGGGAGCCGACAACTAATGAAAAACTGTTTTTT
.	.	TRBV7-8	14	TRBJ1-5	CASSLTGPGRPQHF	TGTGCCAGCAGCTTGACAGGTCCAGGGCGGCCCCAGCATTTT
.	.	TRBV15	17	TRBJ1-5	CATSGGKQGLSNQPQHF	TGTGCCACCAGCGGGGGAAAACAGGGTTTAAGCAATCAGCCCCAGCATTTT
TRBD2	.	TRBV7-3	17	TRBJ2-1	CASSSTLAGGSNNEQFF	TGTGCCAGCAGCTCGACCTTAGCGGGGGGGAGTAACAATGAGCAGTTCTTC
.	.	TRBV12-5	12	TRBJ1-1	CASGHLQGEAFF	TGTGCTAGTGGTCATTTACAGGGAGAAGCTTTCTTT
TRBD2	.	TRBV7-9	17	TRBJ2-3	CASSRTGTRRDTDTQYF	TGTGCCAGCAGCAGAACCGGGACTAGGAGAGACACAGATACGCAGTATTTT
TRBD2	.	TRBV29-1	14	TRBJ2-3	CSVDRREGTDTQYF	TGCAGCGTTGATCGGCGGGAGGGCACAGATACGCAGTATTTT
.	.	TRBV10-1	17	TRBJ2-6	CARTKDRIHSGANVLTF	TGCGCCCGCACCAAAGACAGGATACACTCTGGGGCCAACGTCCTGACTTTC
TRBD1	once	TRBV9	14	TRBJ2-7	CASSVDTGALEQYF	TGTGCCAGCAGCGTAGATACAGGGGCCCTCGAGCAGTACTTC
TRBD1	.	TRBV11-3	13	TRBJ2-5	CASSPGGAKTQYF	TGTGCCAGCAGCCCAGGGGGCGCGAAGACCCAGTACTTC
.	.	TRBV19	13	TRBJ1-5	CASIGVMNQPQHF	TGTGCCAGTATCGGCGTTATGAATCAGCCCCAGCATTTT
.	.	TRBV6-1	14	TRBJ2-5	CASTPSWGLETQYF	TGTGCCAGCACCCCAAGTTGGGGTTTAGAGACCCAGTACTTC
TRBD1	.	TRBV4-1	14	TRBJ1-2	CASSQGGQERGYTF	TGCGCCAGCAGCCAAGGAGGACAGGAGAGGGGCTACACCTTC
.	.	TRBV2	14	TRBJ1-6	CASSETGGGSPLHF	TGTGCCAGCAGTGAAACAGGAGGAGGTTCACCCCTCCACTTT